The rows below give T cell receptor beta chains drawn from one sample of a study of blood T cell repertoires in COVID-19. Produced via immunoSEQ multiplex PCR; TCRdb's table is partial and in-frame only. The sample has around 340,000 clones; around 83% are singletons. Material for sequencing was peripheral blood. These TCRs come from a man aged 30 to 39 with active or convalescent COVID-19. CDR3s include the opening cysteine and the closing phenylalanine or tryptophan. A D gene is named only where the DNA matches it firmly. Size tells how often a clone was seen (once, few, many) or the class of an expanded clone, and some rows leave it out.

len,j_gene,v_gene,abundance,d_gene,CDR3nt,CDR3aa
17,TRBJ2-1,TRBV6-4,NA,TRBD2,TGTGCCAGCAGTGACTTTGGAGGGACTAGCGGACACAATGAGCAGTTCTTC,CASSDFGGTSGHNEQFF
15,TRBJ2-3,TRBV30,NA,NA,TGTGCCCAGGAGGGGCGGGCACAAAATGAGTTGGGGCAGTATTTT,CAQEGRAQNELGQYF
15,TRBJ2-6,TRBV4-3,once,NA,TGCGCCAGCAGCCAAGATACAGCTGGGGCCAACGTCCTGACTTTC,CASSQDTAGANVLTF
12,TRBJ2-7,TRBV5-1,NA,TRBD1,TGCGCCAGCAGCTTTAGGGGGCACGAGCAGTACTTC,CASSFRGHEQYF
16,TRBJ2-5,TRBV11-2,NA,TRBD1,TGTGCCAGCAGCCCCTACGGGACAGGGGATCTAGAGACCCAGTACTTC,CASSPYGTGDLETQYF
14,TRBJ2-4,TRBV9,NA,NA,TGTGCCAGCAGCCCCCAGGCCCTAGCAGACATTCAGTACTTC,CASSPQALADIQYF
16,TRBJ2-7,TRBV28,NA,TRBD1,TGTGCCATTTCAAGCCAGACAGGGGGTTATTTCTACGAGCAGTACTTC,CAISSQTGGYFYEQYF
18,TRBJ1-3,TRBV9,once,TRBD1,TGTGCCAGCAGCGCCCATTTTCGTGGGACAGGGGCCTCCGGCACCATATATTTT,CASSAHFRGTGASGTIYF
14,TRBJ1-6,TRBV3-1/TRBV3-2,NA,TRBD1,TGTGCCAGCAGCCTCGGGACAGGGGCATCACCCCTCCACTTT,CASSLGTGASPLHF
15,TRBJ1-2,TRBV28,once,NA,TGTGCCAGCAGTCCCGCGGGTGGTTTAAACTATGGCTACACCTTC,CASSPAGGLNYGYTF
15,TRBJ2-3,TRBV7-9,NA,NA,TGTGCCAGCAGCTTAGGGGCAAGGGAGACAGATACGCAGTATTTT,CASSLGARETDTQYF
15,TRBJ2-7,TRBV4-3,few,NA,TGCGCCAGCAGCCAAGCGGTGGGAGTGGCTCACGAGCAGTACTTC,CASSQAVGVAHEQYF
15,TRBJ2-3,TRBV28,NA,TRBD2,TGTGCCAGCAGTTTATGGCGGGGGGAAGAAGATACGCAGTATTTT,CASSLWRGEEDTQYF
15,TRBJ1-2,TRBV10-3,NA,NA,TGTGCCATCAGTGAGTCCGTAGGAGGACCCTATGGCTACACCTTC,CAISESVGGPYGYTF
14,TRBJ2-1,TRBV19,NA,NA,TGTGCCACCAAGCCCCCGTTCGACTACAATGAGCAGTTCTTC,CATKPPFDYNEQFF
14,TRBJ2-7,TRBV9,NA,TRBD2,TGTGCCAGCAGCCTAGCGGGAGGCTCCTACGAGCAGTACTTC,CASSLAGGSYEQYF
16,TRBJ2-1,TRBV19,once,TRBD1,TGTGCCAGTAGTTTTTCCGGGACAGGGCTTAACAATGAGCAGTTCTTC,CASSFSGTGLNNEQFF
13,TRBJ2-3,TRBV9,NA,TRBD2,TGTGCCAGCAGCGTAGGGGAGGGAAGGGATGCGTATTTT,CASSVGEGRDAYF
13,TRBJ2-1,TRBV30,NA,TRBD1,TGTGCCTTGGTGACAGGGACGCACAATGAGCAGTTCTTC,CALVTGTHNEQFF
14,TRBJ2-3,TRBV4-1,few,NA,TGCGCCAGCAGCCAAGGGGACATGGGGGATACGCAGTATTTT,CASSQGDMGDTQYF
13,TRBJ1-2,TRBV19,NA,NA,TGTGCCAGTAAACTGACAGGACTCTATGGCTACACCTTC,CASKLTGLYGYTF
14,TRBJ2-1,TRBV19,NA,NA,TGTGCCAGTAGTATAGGAGGAGGGAAGAATGAGCAGTTCTTC,CASSIGGGKNEQFF
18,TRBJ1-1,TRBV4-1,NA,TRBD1,TGCGCCAGCAGCCTTATCCGGGACAGGGGAATAGAAGTCACTGAAGCTTTCTTT,CASSLIRDRGIEVTEAFF
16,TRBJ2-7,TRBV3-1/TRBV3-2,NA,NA,TGTGCCAGCAGCCAAGGAGGACTATCGGGACGCGACGAGCAGTACTTC,CASSQGGLSGRDEQYF
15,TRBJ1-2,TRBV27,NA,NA,TGTGCCAGCAGTCGAGCCCTCGGGGGTAGTTATGGCTACACCTTC,CASSRALGGSYGYTF
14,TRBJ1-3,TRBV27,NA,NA,TGTGCCAGCAGTTCCGGGTTTGCTGGAAACACCATATATTTT,CASSSGFAGNTIYF
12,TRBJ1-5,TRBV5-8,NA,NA,TGTGCCAGCAGTCGGTTGCTGCAGCCCCAGCATTTT,CASSRLLQPQHF
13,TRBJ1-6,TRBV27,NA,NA,TGTGCCAGCAGCCCCCAGTATAATTCACCCCTCCACTTT,CASSPQYNSPLHF
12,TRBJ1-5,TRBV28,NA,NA,TGTGCCAGCACCGACAGGTACCAGCCCCAGCATTTT,CASTDRYQPQHF
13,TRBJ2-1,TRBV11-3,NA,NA,TGTGCCAGCAGCTTGCCCGAAACGGATGAGCAGTTCTTC,CASSLPETDEQFF
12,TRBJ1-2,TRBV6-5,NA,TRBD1,TGTGCCAGCAGGACAGGGTCGGGTGGCTACACCTTC,CASRTGSGGYTF
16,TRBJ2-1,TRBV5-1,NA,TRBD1,TGCGCCAGCAGCTTGGGCCCGGACAGGGGGCTCAATGAGCAGTTCTTC,CASSLGPDRGLNEQFF
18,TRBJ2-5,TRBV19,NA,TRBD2,TGTGCCAGTAGTCTCCGGGGACTAGCGGGGCCCGGGGTACAGACCCAGTACTTC,CASSLRGLAGPGVQTQYF
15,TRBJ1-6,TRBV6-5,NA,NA,TGTGCCAGCAGCTCTTCAATACCAGGAAATTCACCCCTCCACTTT,CASSSSIPGNSPLHF
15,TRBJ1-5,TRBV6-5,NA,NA,TGTGCCACCTCCCCCCCCTGGGGCGGCAATCAGCCCCAGCATTTT,CATSPPWGGNQPQHF
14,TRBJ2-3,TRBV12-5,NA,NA,TGTGCTAGTGTGGCAGGACAGTCCACAGATACGCAGTATTTT,CASVAGQSTDTQYF
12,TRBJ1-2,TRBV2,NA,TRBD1,TGTGCCAGCAGAAGACAGGGAGATGGCTACACCTTC,CASRRQGDGYTF
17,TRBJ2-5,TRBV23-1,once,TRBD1,TGCGCCAGCAGTCCGCCCCCCGCCGGGACAGTCCAAGAGACCCAGTACTTC,CASSPPPAGTVQETQYF
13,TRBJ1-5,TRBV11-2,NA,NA,TGTGCCAGCAGCATCTTCGGCAATCAGCCCCAGCATTTT,CASSIFGNQPQHF
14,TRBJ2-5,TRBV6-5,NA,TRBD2,TGTGCCAGCAGTTATCTAGCGGGGGATCAGACCCAGTACTTC,CASSYLAGDQTQYF
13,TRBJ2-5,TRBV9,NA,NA,TGTGCCAGCAGCGTTTCCGGGGGAAGCACCCAGTACTTC,CASSVSGGSTQYF
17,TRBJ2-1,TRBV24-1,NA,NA,TGTGCCACCAGTGATTCAAGGGCAGGGCGCTCCTACAATGAGCAGTTCTTC,CATSDSRAGRSYNEQFF
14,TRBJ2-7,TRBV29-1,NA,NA,TGCAGCGTTGACTCAGCGGGCGCTAGGTACGAGCAGTACTTC,CSVDSAGARYEQYF
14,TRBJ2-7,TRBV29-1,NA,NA,TGCAGCGTGGCCGGGGGTGGGCTCTCCTACGAGCAGTACTTC,CSVAGGGLSYEQYF
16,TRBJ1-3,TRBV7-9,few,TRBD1,TGTGCCAGCAGCTTAGGTGAGGGGGCGACAGGAAACACCATATATTTT,CASSLGEGATGNTIYF